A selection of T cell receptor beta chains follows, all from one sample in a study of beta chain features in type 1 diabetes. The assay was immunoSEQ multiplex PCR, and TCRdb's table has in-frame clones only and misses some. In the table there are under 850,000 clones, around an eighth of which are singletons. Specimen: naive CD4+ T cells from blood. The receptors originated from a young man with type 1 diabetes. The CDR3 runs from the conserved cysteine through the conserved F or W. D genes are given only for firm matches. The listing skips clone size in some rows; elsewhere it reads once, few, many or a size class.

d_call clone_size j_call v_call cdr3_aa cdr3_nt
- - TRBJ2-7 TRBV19 CASSIEQGPASNEQYF TGTGCCAGTAGTATAGAACAAGGCCCGGCCTCGAACGAGCAGTACTTC
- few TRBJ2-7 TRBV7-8 CASSLVTGLSYEQYF TGTGCCAGCAGCTTAGTAACCGGGCTCTCCTACGAGCAGTACTTC
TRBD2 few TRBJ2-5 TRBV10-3 CATLVTSGGTETQYF TGTGCCACCCTAGTTACTAGCGGGGGTACTGAGACCCAGTACTTC
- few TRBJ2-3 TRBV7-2 CASSFDRQTDTQYF TGTGCCAGCAGCTTCGACAGGCAAACAGATACGCAGTATTTT
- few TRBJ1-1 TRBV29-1 CSAGAGLNTEAFF TGCAGCGCCGGGGCAGGGTTGAACACTGAAGCTTTCTTT
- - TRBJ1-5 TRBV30 CAWSVPAASSNQPQHF TGTGCCTGGAGTGTACCAGCAGCCTCTAGCAATCAGCCCCAGCATTTT
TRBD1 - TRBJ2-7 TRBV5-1 CASSPAGTGGYEQYF TGCGCCAGCAGCCCCGCCGGGACAGGAGGCTACGAGCAGTACTTC
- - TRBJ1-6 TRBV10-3 CAISERGDSPLHF TGTGCCATCAGTGAGAGGGGAGATTCACCCCTCCACTTT
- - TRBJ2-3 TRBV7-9 CASRYGVQEDTQYF TGTGCCAGCCGTTATGGAGTTCAAGAAGATACGCAGTATTTT
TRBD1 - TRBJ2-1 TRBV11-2 CASSIDRVTYNEQFF TGTGCCAGCAGTATCGACAGGGTAACCTACAATGAGCAGTTCTTC
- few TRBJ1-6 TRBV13 CASSRFPQGYSPLHF TGTGCCAGCAGTCGATTTCCTCAGGGATATTCACCCCTCCACTTT
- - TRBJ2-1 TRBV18 CASSPPSGGSYNEQFF TGTGCCAGCTCACCACCTTCTGGGGGCTCCTACAATGAGCAGTTCTTC
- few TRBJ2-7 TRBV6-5 CASSDAHEQYF TGTGCCAGCAGTGATGCACACGAGCAGTACTTC
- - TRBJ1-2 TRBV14 CASSFAGGYTF TGTGCCAGCAGCTTTGCGGGGGGCTACACCTTC
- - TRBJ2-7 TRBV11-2 CASSLGTFYEQYF TGTGCCAGCAGCCTCGGGACCTTCTACGAGCAGTACTTC
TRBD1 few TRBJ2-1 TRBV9 CASSTGGNNEQFF TGTGCCAGCAGCACAGGGGGCAACAATGAGCAGTTCTTC
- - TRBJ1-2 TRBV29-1 CSVEVQKLNYGYTF TGCAGCGTTGAAGTACAGAAGCTTAACTATGGCTACACCTTC
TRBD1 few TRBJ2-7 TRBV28 CASSPYPGQGQEYEQYF TGTGCCAGCAGTCCATACCCCGGACAGGGGCAGGAGTACGAGCAGTACTTC
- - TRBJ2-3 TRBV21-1 CASSKGRDRGPTDTQYF TGTGCCAGCAGCAAAGGGAGGGACAGGGGACCCACAGATACGCAGTATTTT
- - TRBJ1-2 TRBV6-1 CASSDRVYGYTF TGTGCCAGCAGTGACAGAGTCTATGGCTACACCTTC
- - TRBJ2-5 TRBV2 CASSEGVQGGGTQYF TGTGCCAGCAGTGAAGGGGTCCAGGGCGGAGGGACCCAGTACTTC
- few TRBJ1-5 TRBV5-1 CASSLAGGVEPQHF TGCGCCAGCAGCTTGGCCGGGGGCGTGGAGCCCCAGCATTTT
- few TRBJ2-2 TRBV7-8 CASTADRVVNTGELFF TGTGCCAGCACCGCGGACAGAGTCGTAAACACCGGGGAGCTGTTTTTT
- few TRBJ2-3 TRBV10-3 CASRDSHTTDTQYF TGTGCCTCCAGAGACAGCCATACCACAGATACGCAGTATTTT
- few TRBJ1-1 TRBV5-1 CASSLEANTEAFF TGCGCCAGCAGCTTGGAGGCGAACACTGAAGCTTTCTTT
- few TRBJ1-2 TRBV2 CASTQIGPDSGYTF TGTGCCAGCACCCAGATCGGCCCGGACAGTGGCTACACCTTC
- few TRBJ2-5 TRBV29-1 CSVEEWLQETQYF TGCAGCGTTGAAGAGTGGCTTCAAGAGACCCAGTACTTC
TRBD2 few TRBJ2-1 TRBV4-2 CASRGGPSGGINEQFF TGTGCCAGCAGGGGCGGTCCTAGCGGGGGAATCAATGAGCAGTTCTTC
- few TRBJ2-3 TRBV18 CASSPGSTDTQYF TGTGCCAGCTCACCAGGCTCCACAGATACGCAGTATTTT
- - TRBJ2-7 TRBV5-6 CASTSAGSPYEQYF TGTGCCAGCACCTCAGCCGGGTCCCCCTACGAGCAGTACTTC
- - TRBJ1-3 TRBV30 CAWIAWSSGNTIYF TGTGCCTGGATTGCCTGGTCCTCTGGAAACACCATATATTTT
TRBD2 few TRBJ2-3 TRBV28 CASSSTSGGAVIPDTQYF TGTGCCAGCAGTTCTACTAGCGGGGGGGCCGTGATCCCAGATACGCAGTATTTT
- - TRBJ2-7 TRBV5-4 CASSSDGRFPTEQYF TGTGCCAGCAGCTCGGACGGCAGGTTTCCTACGGAGCAGTACTTC
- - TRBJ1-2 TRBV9 CASSVALGGGYTF TGTGCCAGCAGCGTAGCTCTGGGTGGGGGCTACACCTTC
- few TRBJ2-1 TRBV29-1 CSGRGGSYNEQFF TGCAGTGGTAGGGGGGGCTCCTACAATGAGCAGTTCTTC
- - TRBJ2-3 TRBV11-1 CASSPSDSDTQYF TGTGCCAGCAGTCCCTCGGATTCGGATACGCAGTATTTT
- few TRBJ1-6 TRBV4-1 CASSQGTGPNSPLHF TGCGCCAGCAGCCAAGGGACGGGTCCCAATTCACCCCTCCACTTT
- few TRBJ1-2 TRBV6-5 CASSYSTGTLHGYTF TGTGCCAGCAGTTACTCGACCGGGACCCTCCATGGCTACACCTTC
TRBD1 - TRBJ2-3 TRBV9 CASSKKGTVSDRTDTQYF TGTGCCAGCAGCAAAAAGGGGACAGTCTCCGACCGCACAGATACGCAGTATTTT
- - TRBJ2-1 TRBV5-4 CASRIGALVEQHEQFF TGTGCCAGCAGGATAGGGGCTCTGGTAGAACAACATGAGCAGTTCTTC
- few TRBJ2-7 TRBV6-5 CASSYSVQAFEQYF TGTGCCAGCAGTTACTCGGTGCAGGCTTTCGAGCAGTACTTC
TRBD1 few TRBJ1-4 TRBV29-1 CSVRQGGDNEKLFF TGCAGCGTGCGACAGGGGGGAGATAATGAAAAACTGTTTTTT
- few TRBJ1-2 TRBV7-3 CASSLGPGQLGYTF TGTGCCAGCAGCTTAGGCCCCGGACAGTTGGGTTACACCTTC